The 21 T cell receptor beta chains in this list originate from one sample, sequenced in a study of chemoradiotherapy in HPV16-positive cancers (dated by TCRdb to the early 2020s). Libraries came from the immunoSEQ multiplex PCR assay. The table comes from immuneACCESS by way of TCRdb, which keeps in-frame sequences with V and J called. Part of the clones is missing from these tables; in studies checked, under half for an unresolved V gene and the rest for unknown reasons. This sample holds 2,000 to 3,000 clones; 89% were observed only once. The ten largest clones represent 6% of the sample. The sequencing here drew on tumor tissue, taken from a patient who underwent chemoradiotherapy. These receptors came from a human donor with HPV-associated anogenital cancer.

The V gene is TRBV28, the J gene TRBJ1-2; possibly TRBD1 for D (6 bases). Germline CDR1 is MDHEN and CDR2 is SYDVKM. This CDR3 contains 16 residues. Trimming shortened V by 6 bases and J by 4 bases, and 21 bases separated the two germline ends. CDR3 in DNA: TGTGCCAGCAGGGCTATAGGGGGGGCGCGTATCTATGGCTACACCTTC. This translates into CASRAIGGARIYGYTF.

The CDR3, as DNA: TGTGCCAGCAGCCCATCCGTCGGGGGGTGGGAGACCCAGTACTTC. The encoded protein is CASSPSVGGWETQYF. The chain carries TRBV7-2 and TRBJ2-5; the match to TRBD2 covers 7 bases. CDR3 length: 15 residues. The germline V gene encodes CDR1 SGHTA and CDR2 FQGNSA. V shed 5 bases, J shed 5 bases, and the junction held 11 bases outside the gene matches.

The chain has TRBV6-5 and TRBJ1-1; D call uncertain. This CDR3 is built from 14 residues. Germline V CDR1 and CDR2: MNHEY, SVGAGI. Trimming stripped 3 bases from V and 3 bases from J, with 11 bases between. The CDR3 DNA reads TGTGCCAGCAGTTATCAGGATGGGTACACTGAAGCTTTCTTT. Translation gives CASSYQDGYTEAFF.

The chain combines TRBV7-2 with TRBJ1-1; 9 bases are a match to TRBD1. Germline V gene lookup returns CDR1 SGHTA and CDR2 FQGNSA. The CDR3 runs to 12 residues. The V and J ends lost 6 bases and 7 bases, in that order; junction bases with no gene match: 3. Here the CDR3 DNA reads TGTGCCAGCAGTCGGACAGGGGTTGAAGCTTTCTTT. Translated, it gives CASSRTGVEAFF. Combining the CDR3 with reference TRBV7-2 and TRBJ1-1 gives the whole variable domain GAGVSQSPSNKVTEKGKDVELRCDPISGHTALYWYRQSLGQGLEFLIYFQGNSAPDKSGLPSDRFSAERTGGSVSTLTIQRTQQEDSAVYLCASSRTGVEAFFGQGTRLTVV.

V is TRBV5-1 and J is TRBJ1-5; D perhaps matches TRBD1 (6 bases). The CDR3 runs 15 residues. Germline CDR1 is SGHRS and CDR2 is YFSETQ. With 2 bases removed from V and 5 bases from J, the gap between germline ends came to 14 bases. CDR3 residues: CASSFTGNLDQPQHF. The CDR3 nucleotides read TGCGCCAGCAGCTTTACAGGGAATCTCGATCAGCCCCAGCATTTT.

J is TRBJ1-5 and V is TRBV27; D is possibly TRBD1 (6 bases). This CDR3 has 13 residues. The V end lost 5 bases, the J end lost 4 bases, and 9 bases lay between the germline ends. Per germline, CDR1 MNHEY and CDR2 SMNVEV (reference sequence). The CDR3 nucleotides read TGTGCCAGCAGTATAGACAGGAATCAGCCCCAGCATTTT. Its protein is CASSIDRNQPQHF.

V usage is TRBV5-1 and J usage is TRBJ2-3; D gene unclear. Trimming removed 1 base at V and 2 bases at J, with 11 bases between. The CDR3 covers 15 residues. Germline V gene lookup returns CDR1 SGHRS and CDR2 YFSETQ. The CDR3 sequence: CASSLLGGSTDTQYF. CDR3 coding DNA: TGCGCCAGCAGCTTGTTGGGCGGCTCCACAGATACGCAGTATTTT.

The chain carries TRBV7-8 and TRBJ1-6; D perhaps matches TRBD1 (5 bases). The CDR3 is 19 residues long. Trimming removed 0 bases from V and 1 base from J, with 16 bases in between. Germline V gene sequence: CDR1 SGHVS, CDR2 FQNEAQ. For the CDR3, the DNA is TGTGCCAGCAGCTTAGCAGGGCAGGGTCTAGAATCCTATAATTCACCCCTCCACTTT. Its translation is CASSLAGQGLESYNSPLHF. The variable domain in full, completed from reference TRBV7-8 and TRBJ1-6, reads GAGVSQSPRYKVAKRGQDVALRCDPISGHVSLFWYQQALGQGPEFLTYFQNEAQLDKSGLPSDRFFAERPEGSVSTLKIQRTQQEDSAVYLCASSLAGQGLESYNSPLHFGNGTRLTVT.

The chain uses TRBV5-5 and TRBJ2-5, with D possibly TRBD1 on 6 matching bases. V shed 4 bases and J shed 2 bases, with 15 bases lying between them. The CDR3 has 15 amino acids. Germline CDR1 and CDR2: SGHKS and YYEKEE (reference sequence). The DNA for the CDR3 is TGTGCCAGCAGCCAACAGGGCACCTTACAAGAGACCCAGTACTTC. It specifies CASSQQGTLQETQYF.

The chain is built from TRBV7-9 and TRBJ2-3, with D possibly TRBD2 on 7 matching bases. The V gene's germline CDR1 is SEHNR and CDR2 FQNEAQ (reference sequence). Trimming removed 3 bases at V and 0 bases at J, with 16 bases between. This CDR3 comprises 17 residues. CDR3 nucleotides: TGTGCCAGCAGCTTTTACGAAGGGGGGGCGAGCACAGATACGCAGTATTTT. It is translated as CASSFYEGGASTDTQYF.

The chain carries TRBV6-6 and TRBJ1-2, with a possible D match to TRBD1 (6 bases). V dropped 6 bases and J dropped 8 bases, with 16 bases sitting between them. The V gene's germline CDR1 is MNHNY and CDR2 SVGAGI (reference sequence). The CDR3 covers 13 residues. As DNA, the CDR3 is TGTGCCAGCAGGGGCGCAGGAGGGGGGGGCTACACCTTC. Translated, it gives CASRGAGGGGYTF.

The V call is TRBV4-3, the J call TRBJ1-1, with D uncertain. Germline CDR1 is LGHNA and CDR2 is YSLEER. This CDR3 contains 16 residues. V lost 0 bases and J 4 bases, leaving 15 bases between the germline ends. CDR3 in DNA: TGCGCCAGCAGCCAAGATCTTAGCCTATTCGGCACTGAAGCTTTCTTT. Its translation is CASSQDLSLFGTEAFF.

The rearrangement uses TRBV6-1 and TRBJ1-4, with unresolved D. Germline lookup yields CDR1 MNHNS and CDR2 SASEGT. The CDR3 has 13 residues. V gave up 0 bases and J gave up 8 bases, with 7 bases separating them. The CDR3 region has the DNA TGTGCCAGCAGTGAAGCGACACCAGAAAAACTGTTTTTT. As protein: CASSEATPEKLFF.

Here the CDR3 DNA reads TGTGCCAGCAGGGGTGGGCGGGGAGCCTTGAACACTGAAGCTTTCTTT. This sequence encodes CASRGGRGALNTEAFF. The chain uses TRBV5-8 and TRBJ1-1; no firm D call. V was cut by 5 bases and J by 0 bases, with 17 bases left in between. Germline V CDR1 and CDR2: SGHTS, YDEGEE. This CDR3 has 16 amino acids. Full variable domain (outside the CDR3, taken from reference TRBV5-8 and TRBJ1-1): EAGVTQSPTHLIKTRGQQATLRCSPISGHTSVYWYQQALGLGLQFLLWYDEGEERNRGNFPPRFSGRQFPNYSSELNVNALELEDSALYLCASRGGRGALNTEAFFGQGTRLTVV.

The genes are TRBV7-2 and TRBJ1-1; 10 bases align to TRBD1. CDR3 length: 13 amino acids. V was clipped by 5 bases and J by 11 bases; unmatched bases: 8. Germline V gene data show CDR1 as SGHTA and CDR2 as FQGNSA. The CDR3 protein is CASSPLTGGLAFF. As DNA, the CDR3 is TGTGCCAGCAGCCCCTTGACAGGGGGCTTGGCTTTCTTT.

This clone showed up just once. CDR3 residues: CASSQGGVHGYTF. CDR3 nucleotide sequence: TGTGCCAGCAGCCAAGGGGGGGTCCATGGCTACACCTTC. This chain joins TRBV14 and TRBJ1-2; weak D call: TRBD1 (5 bases). The germline V and J ends were trimmed by 1 base and 6 bases, with 9 bases remaining between them. Per the germline V gene, CDR1 is SGHDN and CDR2 is FVKESK. The CDR3 extends over 13 amino acids.

In nucleotides, the CDR3 is TGTGCCAGCAGTTACGCTAGCGGGGGTGGCACAGATACGCAGTATTTT. Residues: CASSYASGGGTDTQYF. This chain joins TRBV6-5 and TRBJ2-3; 10 positions match TRBD2. The germline V gene encodes CDR1 MNHEY and CDR2 SVGAGI. The CDR3 runs to 16 residues. V dropped 2 bases and J dropped 1; count of bases not matched to a gene: 3.

This clone was seen more than once but under ten times. CDR3 loop: CASSFWGIVMNTGELFF. The CDR3 DNA reads as TGTGCCAGCAGTTTCTGGGGGATTGTCATGAACACCGGGGAGCTGTTTTTT. The chain recombines TRBV28 with TRBJ2-2, with D perhaps matching TRBD1 or TRBD2 (5 bases each). CDR1 MDHEN and CDR2 SYDVKM come from the germline V gene. The CDR3 runs 17 residues. Trimming removed 3 bases from V and 1 base from J, with 15 bases in between.

V and J are TRBV6-5 and TRBJ1-2; D uncertain. V was trimmed by 7 bases and J by 4 bases, leaving 19 bases between them. This CDR3 has 15 amino acids. CDR1 is MNHEY, CDR2 SVGAGI, per germline. CDR3: CASNPSRAGGYGYTF. For the CDR3, the DNA is TGTGCCAGCAACCCTTCCCGTGCGGGAGGCTATGGCTACACCTTC.

The chain has TRBV6-1 and TRBJ1-2; the D gene is possibly TRBD1 (5 bases). Trimming shortened V by 10 bases and J by 2 bases, and 14 bases separated the two germline ends. The CDR3 length is 13 residues. Per the germline V gene, CDR1 is MNHNS and CDR2 is SASEGT. DNA for the CDR3: TGTGCCACCGAGGGACGGATAAACTATGGCTACACCTTC. Protein: CATEGRINYGYTF.

This chain uses TRBV13 with TRBJ2-5; TRBD1 agrees at 10 bases. Losses at the gene ends were 4 bases for V and 4 bases for J; bases not matched to a gene: 15. Germline-derived CDR1 and CDR2 are PRHDT and FYEKMQ (reference sequence). The CDR3 has 18 amino acids. CDR3 DNA sequence: TGTGCCAGCAGCTCCTTCTCTCGGGGACAGGGGATAGGAGAGACCCAGTACTTC. It specifies CASSSFSRGQGIGETQYF.